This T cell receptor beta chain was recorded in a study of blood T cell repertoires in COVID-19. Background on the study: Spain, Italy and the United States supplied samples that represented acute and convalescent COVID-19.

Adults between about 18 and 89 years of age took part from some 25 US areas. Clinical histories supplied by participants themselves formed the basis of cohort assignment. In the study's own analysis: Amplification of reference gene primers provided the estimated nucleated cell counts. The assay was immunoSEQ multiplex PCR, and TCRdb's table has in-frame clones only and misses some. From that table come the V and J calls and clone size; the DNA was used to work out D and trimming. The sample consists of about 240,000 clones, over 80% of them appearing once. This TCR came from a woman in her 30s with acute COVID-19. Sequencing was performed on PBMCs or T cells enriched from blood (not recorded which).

DNA of the CDR3: TGCGCCAGCAGCGGGACAGAACGCACAGATACGCAGTATTTT. Amino acid sequence: CASSGTERTDTQYF. The chain combines TRBV10-2 with TRBJ2-3, with 7 bases fitting TRBD1. CDR1 is WSHSY, CDR2 SAAADI, per germline. The CDR3 consists of 14 residues. V lost 6 bases to trimming and J lost 1 base; unmatched junction nucleotides: 4.